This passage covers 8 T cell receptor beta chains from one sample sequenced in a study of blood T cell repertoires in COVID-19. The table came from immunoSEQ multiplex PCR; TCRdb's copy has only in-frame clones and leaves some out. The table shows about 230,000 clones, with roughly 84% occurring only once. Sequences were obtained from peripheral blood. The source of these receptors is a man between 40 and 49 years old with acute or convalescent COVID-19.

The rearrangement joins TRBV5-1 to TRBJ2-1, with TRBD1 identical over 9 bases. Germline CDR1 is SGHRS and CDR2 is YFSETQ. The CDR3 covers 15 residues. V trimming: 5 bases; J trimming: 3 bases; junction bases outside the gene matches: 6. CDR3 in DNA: TGCGCCAGCAGGCCCGGACAGGGGAACTACAATGAGCAGTTCTTC. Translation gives CASRPGQGNYNEQFF.

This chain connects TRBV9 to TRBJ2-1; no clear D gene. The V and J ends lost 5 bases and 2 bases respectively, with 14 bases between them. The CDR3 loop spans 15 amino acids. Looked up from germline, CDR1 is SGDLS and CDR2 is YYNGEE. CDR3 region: CASSDVTGAYNEQFF. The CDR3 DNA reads TGTGCCAGCAGTGATGTAACCGGAGCCTACAATGAGCAGTTCTTC. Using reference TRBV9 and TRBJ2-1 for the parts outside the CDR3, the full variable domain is DSGVTQTPKHLITATGQRVTLRCSPRSGDLSVYWYQQSLDQGLQFLIQYYNGEERAKGNILERFSAQQFPDLHSELNLSSLELGDSALYFCASSDVTGAYNEQFFGPGTRLTVL.

The CDR3 DNA reads as TGTGCCAGTAGTATTAAGCGGGAGCGGGGGAATGAGCAGTTCTTC. This codes for CASSIKRERGNEQFF. The chain is built from TRBV19 and TRBJ2-1, with 8 bases that match TRBD2. The CDR3 spans 15 residues. J lost 7 bases, V lost 3 bases, and 8 bases had no gene match. The germline V gene has CDR1 LNHDA and CDR2 SQIVND (reference sequence). The full variable domain, its missing parts supplied by reference TRBV19 and TRBJ2-1, is DGGITQSPKYLFRKEGQNVTLSCEQNLNHDAMYWYRQDPGQGLRLIYYSQIVNDFQKGDIAEGYSVSREKKESFPLTVTSAQKNPTAFYLCASSIKRERGNEQFFGPGTRLTVL.

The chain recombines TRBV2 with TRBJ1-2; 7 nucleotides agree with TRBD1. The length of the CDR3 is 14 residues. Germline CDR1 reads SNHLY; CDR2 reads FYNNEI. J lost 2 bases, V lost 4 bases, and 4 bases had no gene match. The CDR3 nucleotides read TGTGCCAGCAGTGGTCGACAGGGAAACTATGGCTACACCTTC. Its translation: CASSGRQGNYGYTF.

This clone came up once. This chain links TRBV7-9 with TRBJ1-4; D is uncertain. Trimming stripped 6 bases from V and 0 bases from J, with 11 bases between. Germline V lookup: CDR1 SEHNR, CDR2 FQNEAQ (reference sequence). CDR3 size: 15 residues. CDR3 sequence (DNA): TGTGCCAGCAGTATCCCGGGAGCAACTAATGAAAAACTGTTTTTT. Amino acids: CASSIPGATNEKLFF.

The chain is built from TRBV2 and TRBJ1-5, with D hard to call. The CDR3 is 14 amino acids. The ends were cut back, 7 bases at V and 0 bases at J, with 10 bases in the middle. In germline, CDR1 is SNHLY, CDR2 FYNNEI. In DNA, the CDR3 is TGTGCCAGCAATGGCGGATATAGCAATCAGCCCCAGCATTTT. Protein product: CASNGGYSNQPQHF.

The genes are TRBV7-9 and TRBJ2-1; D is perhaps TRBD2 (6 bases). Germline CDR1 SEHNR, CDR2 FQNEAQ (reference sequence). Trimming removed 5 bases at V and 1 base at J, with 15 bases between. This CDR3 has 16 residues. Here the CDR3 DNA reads TGTGCCAGCAGCCCTCTCGGGGGTAGGTCCTACAATGAGCAGTTCTTC. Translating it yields CASSPLGGRSYNEQFF.

The CDR3 protein is CASSLGGTTNEKLFF. The CDR3 region has the DNA TGCGCCAGCAGCTTGGGCGGGACGACTAATGAAAAACTGTTTTTT. The chain carries TRBV5-1 and TRBJ1-4; TRBD1 might be the D (5 bases). Germline V gene sequence: CDR1 SGHRS, CDR2 YFSETQ. Trimming removed 0 bases from V and 2 bases from J, with 8 bases in between. The CDR3 runs to 15 residues.